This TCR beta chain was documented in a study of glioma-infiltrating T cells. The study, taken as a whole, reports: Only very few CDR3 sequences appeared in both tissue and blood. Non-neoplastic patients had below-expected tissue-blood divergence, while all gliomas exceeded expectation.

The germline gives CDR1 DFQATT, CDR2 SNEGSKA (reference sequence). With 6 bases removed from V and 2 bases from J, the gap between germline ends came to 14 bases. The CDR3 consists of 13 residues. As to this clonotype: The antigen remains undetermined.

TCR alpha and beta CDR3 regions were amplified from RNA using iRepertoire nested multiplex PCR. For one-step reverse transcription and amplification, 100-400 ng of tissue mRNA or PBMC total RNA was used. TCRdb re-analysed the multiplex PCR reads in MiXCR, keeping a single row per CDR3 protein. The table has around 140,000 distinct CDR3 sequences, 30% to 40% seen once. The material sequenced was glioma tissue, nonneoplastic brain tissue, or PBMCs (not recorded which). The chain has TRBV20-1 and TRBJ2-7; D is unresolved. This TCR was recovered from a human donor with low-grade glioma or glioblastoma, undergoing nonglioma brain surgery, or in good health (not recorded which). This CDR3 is CSATDLEPYEQYF. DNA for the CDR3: TGCAGTGCGACGGACCTGGAGCCCTACGAGCAGTACTTC.